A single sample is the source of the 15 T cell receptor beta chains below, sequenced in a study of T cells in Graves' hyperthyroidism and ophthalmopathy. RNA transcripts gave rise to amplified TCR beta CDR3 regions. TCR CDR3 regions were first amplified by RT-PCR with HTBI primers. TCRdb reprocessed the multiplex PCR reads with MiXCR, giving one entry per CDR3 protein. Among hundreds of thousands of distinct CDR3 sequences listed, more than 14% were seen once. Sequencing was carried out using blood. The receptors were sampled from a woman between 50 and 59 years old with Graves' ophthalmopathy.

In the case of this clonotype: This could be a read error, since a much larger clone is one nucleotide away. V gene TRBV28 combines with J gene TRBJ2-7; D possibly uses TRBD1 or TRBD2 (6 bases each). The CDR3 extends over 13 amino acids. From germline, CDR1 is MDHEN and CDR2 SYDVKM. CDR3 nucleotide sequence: TGTGCCACCAAAGGGGGGACGTCCTACGAGCAGCACTTC. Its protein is CATKGGTSYEQHF.

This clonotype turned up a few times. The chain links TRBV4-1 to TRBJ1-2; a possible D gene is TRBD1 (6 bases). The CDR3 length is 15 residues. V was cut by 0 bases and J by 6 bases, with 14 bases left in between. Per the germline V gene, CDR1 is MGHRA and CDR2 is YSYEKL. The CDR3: CASSQDPGVKNGYTF. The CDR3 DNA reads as TGCGCCAGCAGCCAAGATCCAGGGGTGAAGAATGGCTACACCTTC.

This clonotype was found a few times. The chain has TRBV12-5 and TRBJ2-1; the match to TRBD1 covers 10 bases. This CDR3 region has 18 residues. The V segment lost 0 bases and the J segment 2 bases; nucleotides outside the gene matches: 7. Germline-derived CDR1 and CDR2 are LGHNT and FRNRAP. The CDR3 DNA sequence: TGTGCTAGTGGTTTGGTACGGTGGGACAGGGGAACCTACAATGAGCAGTTCTTC. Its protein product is CASGLVRWDRGTYNEQFF. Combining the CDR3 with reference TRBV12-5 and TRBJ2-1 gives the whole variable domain DARVTQTPRHKVTEMGQEVTMRCQPILGHNTVFWYRQTMMQGLELLAYFRNRAPLDDSGMPKDRFSAEMPDATLATLKIQPSEPRDSAVYFCASGLVRWDRGTYNEQFFGPGTRLTVL.

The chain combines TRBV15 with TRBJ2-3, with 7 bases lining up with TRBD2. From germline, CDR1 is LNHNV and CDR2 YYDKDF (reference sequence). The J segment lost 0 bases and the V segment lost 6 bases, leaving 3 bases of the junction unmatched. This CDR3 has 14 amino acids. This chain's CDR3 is CATRGAGSTDTQYF. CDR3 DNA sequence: TGTGCCACCAGGGGAGCGGGAAGCACAGATACGCAGTATTTT.

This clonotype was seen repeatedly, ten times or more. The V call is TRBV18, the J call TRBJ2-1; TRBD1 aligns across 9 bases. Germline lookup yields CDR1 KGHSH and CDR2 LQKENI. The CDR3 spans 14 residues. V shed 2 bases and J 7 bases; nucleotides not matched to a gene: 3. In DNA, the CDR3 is TGTGCCAGCTCACCAACAGGGGGCCATAATGAGCAGTTCTTC. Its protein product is CASSPTGGHNEQFF.

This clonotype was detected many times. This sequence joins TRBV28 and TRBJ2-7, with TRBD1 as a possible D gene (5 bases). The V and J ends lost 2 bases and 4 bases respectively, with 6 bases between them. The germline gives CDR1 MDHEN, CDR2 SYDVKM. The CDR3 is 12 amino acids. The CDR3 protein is CASSLGAYEQYF. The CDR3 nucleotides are TGTGCCAGCAGTTTAGGGGCTTACGAGCAGTACTTC.

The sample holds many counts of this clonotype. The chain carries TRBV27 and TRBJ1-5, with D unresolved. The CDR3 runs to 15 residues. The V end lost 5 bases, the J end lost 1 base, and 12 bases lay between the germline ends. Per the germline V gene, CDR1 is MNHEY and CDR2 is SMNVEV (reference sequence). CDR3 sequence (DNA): TGTGCCAGCAGTCTTGGGTGGGGAAGCAATCAGCCCCAGCATTTT. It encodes CASSLGWGSNQPQHF.

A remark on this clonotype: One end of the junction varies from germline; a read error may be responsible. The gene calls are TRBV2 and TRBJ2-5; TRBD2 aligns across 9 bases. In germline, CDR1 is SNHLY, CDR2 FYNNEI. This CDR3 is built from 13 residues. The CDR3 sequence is CASSGPGTSYWDF. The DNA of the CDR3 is TGTGCCAGCAGTGGCCCTGGGACTAGCTATTGGGACTTC. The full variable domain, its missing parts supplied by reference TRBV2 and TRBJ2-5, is EPEVTQTPSHQVTQMGQEVILRCVPISNHLYFYWYRQILGQKVEFLVSFYNNEISEKSEIFDDQFSVERPDGSNFTLKIRSTKLEDSAMYFCASSGPGTSYWDFGPGTRLLVL.

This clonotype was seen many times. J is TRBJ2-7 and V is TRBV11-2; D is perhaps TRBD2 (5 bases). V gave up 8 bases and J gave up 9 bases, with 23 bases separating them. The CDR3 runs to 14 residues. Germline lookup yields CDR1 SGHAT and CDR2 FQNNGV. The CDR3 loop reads CASGLSVTPGWQYF. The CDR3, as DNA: TGTGCCAGCGGACTCTCCGTAACCCCGGGGTGGCAGTACTTC.

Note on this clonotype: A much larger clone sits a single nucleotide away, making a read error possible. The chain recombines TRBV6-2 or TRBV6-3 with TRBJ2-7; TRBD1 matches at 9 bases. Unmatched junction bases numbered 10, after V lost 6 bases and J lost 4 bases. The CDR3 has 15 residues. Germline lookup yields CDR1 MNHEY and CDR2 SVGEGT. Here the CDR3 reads CASSSRDRELYEQYF. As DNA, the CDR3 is TGTGCCAGCAGCTCTCGGGACAGGGAGTTGTACGAGCAGTACTTC.

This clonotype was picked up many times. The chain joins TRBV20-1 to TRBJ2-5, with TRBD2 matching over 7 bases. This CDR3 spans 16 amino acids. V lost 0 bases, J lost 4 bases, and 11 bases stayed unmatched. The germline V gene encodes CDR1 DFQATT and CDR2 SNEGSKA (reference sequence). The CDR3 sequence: CSAREGAGVTGETQYF. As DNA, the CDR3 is TGCAGTGCTAGAGAAGGTGCGGGAGTTACTGGAGAGACCCAGTACTTC.

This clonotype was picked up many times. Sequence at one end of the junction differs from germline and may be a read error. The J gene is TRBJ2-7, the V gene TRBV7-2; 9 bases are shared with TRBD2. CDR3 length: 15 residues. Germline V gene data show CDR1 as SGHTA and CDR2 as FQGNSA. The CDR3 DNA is TGTGCCAGCAGCGTAGCTAGCGGGGACTACTACGAGCAGTACTTC. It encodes CASSVASGDYYEQYF.

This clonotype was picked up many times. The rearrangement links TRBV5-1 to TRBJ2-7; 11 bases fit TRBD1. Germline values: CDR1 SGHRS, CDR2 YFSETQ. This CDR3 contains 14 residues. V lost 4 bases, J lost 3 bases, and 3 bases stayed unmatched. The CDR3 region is CASSHGTGGYEQYF. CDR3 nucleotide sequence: TGCGCCAGCAGCCACGGGACAGGGGGCTACGAGCAGTACTTC.

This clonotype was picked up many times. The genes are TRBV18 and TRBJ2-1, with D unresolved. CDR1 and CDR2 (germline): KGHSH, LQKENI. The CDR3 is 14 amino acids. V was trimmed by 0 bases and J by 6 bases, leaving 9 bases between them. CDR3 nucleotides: TGTGCCAGCTCACCACCGAGTGTGGGCAATGAGCAGTTCTTC. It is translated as CASSPPSVGNEQFF.

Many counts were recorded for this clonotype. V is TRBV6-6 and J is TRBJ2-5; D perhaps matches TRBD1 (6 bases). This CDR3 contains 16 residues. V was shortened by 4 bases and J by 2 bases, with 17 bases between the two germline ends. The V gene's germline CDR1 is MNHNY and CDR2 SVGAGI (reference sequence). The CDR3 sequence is CASSSRVTGLQETQYF. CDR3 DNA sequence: TGTGCCAGCAGTTCTCGCGTAACAGGGCTTCAAGAGACCCAGTACTTC.